The rows below give T cell receptor beta chains drawn from one sample of a study of CD8+CD57+ T cells in acquired aplastic anemia. TCRdb passed the reads through MiXCR, listing each CDR3 protein once. Of about 130,000 distinct CDR3 sequences listed, over 45% were seen once; the top ten hold roughly 2.6%. Sequencing was done on a sample of sorted CD4+, CD8+, or CD8+CD57+ T cells (not recorded which) from PBMCs. All receptors come from a human donor in good health, serving as a control. CDR3s leave out the opening cysteine and the closing phenylalanine or tryptophan. The order of the fields is V gene, J gene, CDR3 protein.

V gene: TRBV20-1
J gene: TRBJ1-6
CDR3 protein: SARSGGEGNSPLH

V gene: TRBV10-3
J gene: TRBJ2-7
CDR3 protein: AIMGGTGVPYEQY

V gene: TRBV4-3
J gene: TRBJ1-2
CDR3 protein: ASRRSGTGGYT

V gene: TRBV24-1
J gene: TRBJ1-2
CDR3 protein: ATSDPRTEGIRGYT

V gene: TRBV10-3
J gene: TRBJ2-1
CDR3 protein: AISLRTGASNEQL

V gene: TRBV20-1
J gene: TRBJ2-3
CDR3 protein: STPKLTSGGAGADTQY

V gene: TRBV7-7
J gene: TRBJ1-3
CDR3 protein: ASRALGGNTIY

V gene: TRBV19
J gene: TRBJ2-2
CDR3 protein: ASSPYYRGGDTGELF

V gene: TRBV15
J gene: TRBJ1-2
CDR3 protein: ATRDRGENYGYT

V gene: TRBV14
J gene: TRBJ2-3
CDR3 protein: ASSQGRHTDTQY

V gene: TRBV7-2
J gene: TRBJ2-7
CDR3 protein: ASTLNGEQY

V gene: TRBV15
J gene: TRBJ2-2
CDR3 protein: ATTRSGGNTGELF

V gene: TRBV5-1
J gene: TRBJ2-1
CDR3 protein: ASWGQDFDEQF

V gene: TRBV7-2
J gene: TRBJ2-7
CDR3 protein: ASSLGQQRFSYEQY

V gene: TRBV20-1
J gene: TRBJ1-1
CDR3 protein: SATSRNTEAF

V gene: TRBV7-2
J gene: TRBJ1-1
CDR3 protein: ASSLERATEAF

V gene: TRBV25-1
J gene: TRBJ2-1
CDR3 protein: ASSEGTSRNEQF

V gene: TRBV19
J gene: TRBJ2-1
CDR3 protein: ASNRDYPYNEQF

V gene: TRBV7-2
J gene: TRBJ1-1
CDR3 protein: ASSPTGRRDEAF

V gene: TRBV9
J gene: TRBJ2-3
CDR3 protein: ASSLWTQATDTQY

V gene: TRBV9
J gene: TRBJ1-4
CDR3 protein: ASSVRPVTTNEKLF

V gene: TRBV20-1
J gene: TRBJ1-2
CDR3 protein: SAQGRGQGRGYT

V gene: TRBV2
J gene: TRBJ2-5
CDR3 protein: ASSFNGAETQY

V gene: TRBV12-3/TRBV12-4
J gene: TRBJ2-1
CDR3 protein: ASVPPTGEQF

V gene: TRBV24-1
J gene: TRBJ2-1
CDR3 protein: ATSERTSGTNEQF

V gene: TRBV7-9
J gene: TRBJ1-1
CDR3 protein: ASSLGAGDTEAF